This entry features one TCR beta chain sequence. Its antigen is not identified. These data are taken from a study of beta chain features in type 1 diabetes. Points from the study as a whole: Over-representation of high TCR-expressing cells was a possible consequence of cDNA sequencing.

What was sequenced were expressed TCRB transcripts, since all of the isolated RNA had been reverse transcribed. Clones were sequenced by immunoSEQ multiplex PCR, and TCRdb holds only the in-frame ones, with some missing. The table lists 350,000 to 450,000 clones, more than 11% of them singletons. Germline V CDR1 and CDR2: MGHRA, YSYEKL. Deletions cut 4 bases from V and 2 bases from J, with 8 bases between. The CDR3 covers 13 residues. Sequences were obtained from naive CD4+ T cells from blood. The rearrangement uses TRBV4-1 and TRBJ1-2, with D tentatively TRBD1 (6 bases). This TCR was sampled from a young man in good health. In nucleotides, the CDR3 is TGCGCCAGCAGCCCAGGGGTAAACTATGGCTACACCTTC. It yields the protein CASSPGVNYGYTF.